Below, 26 T cell receptor beta chains from the same sample are listed, as sequenced in a study of CD8 T cells in Susac syndrome. Random hexamers served to reverse transcribe roughly 0.45 to 1 ug RNA. TCRdb redid the calling of the immunoSEQ multiplex PCR reads with MiXCR, one entry per CDR3 protein. Altogether roughly 200,000 distinct CDR3 sequences are present, 85% to 95% being singletons, with the ten largest covering 0.1% to 0.13%. The sample taken for sequencing was CD4+ T cells from PBMCs. The receptor source for this set is a human donor with Susac syndrome.

V is TRBV14 and J is TRBJ1-2; perhaps TRBD1 as D (6 bases). The germline V and J ends were trimmed by 0 bases and 5 bases, with 22 bases remaining between them. There are 18 residues in the CDR3. CDR1 is SGHDN and CDR2 is FVKESK in the germline V gene. The CDR3 nucleotides read TGTGCCAGCAGCCAAGATGTGGGGGGCAGAGCGGATCGGTATGGCTACACCTTC. As protein: CASSQDVGGRADRYGYTF.

The chain recombines TRBV5-1 with TRBJ2-3; TRBD2 is a possible D gene (5 bases). The CDR3 sequence is 15 residues long. Germline CDR1 SGHRS, CDR2 YFSETQ. V gave up 2 bases and J gave up 5 bases, with 15 bases separating them. CDR3 amino acids: CASSFVSGPVDTQYF. CDR3 nucleotide sequence: TGCGCCAGCAGCTTTGTGAGCGGACCTGTAGATACGCAGTATTTT.

This clonotype was detected only once. The V and J genes are TRBV5-6 and TRBJ2-3, with unresolved D. Germline loops: CDR1 SGHDT, CDR2 YYEEEE. V lost 0 bases, J lost 6 bases, and 11 bases lay in between. The CDR3 sequence is 14 residues long. CDR3 in DNA: TGTGCCAGCAGCTTGGGCCCGCAGGAGGATACGCAGTATTTT. Amino acid sequence: CASSLGPQEDTQYF.

The V and J genes are TRBV25-1 and TRBJ2-5, with unresolved D. Germline V lookup: CDR1 MGHDK, CDR2 SYGVNS. This CDR3 has 13 residues. Trimming left V 1 base short and J 4 bases short, with 7 bases between. The CDR3 bases are TGTGCCAGCAGTGAATCGGCCGGAGAGACCCAGTACTTC. Translating gives CASSESAGETQYF.

J is TRBJ1-3 and V is TRBV6-1; 10 positions match TRBD1. Germline trimming cut 6 bases from V and 2 bases from J; bases unmatched to any gene: 4. Germline V CDR1 and CDR2: MNHNS, SASEGT. CDR3 length: 15 residues. CDR3 coding DNA: TGTGCCAGCAGACTGGGACAGGGGCCTGGAAACACCATATATTTT. It encodes CASRLGQGPGNTIYF.

This clonotype was seen more than once but under ten times. This chain joins TRBV11-2 and TRBJ2-1; D is possibly TRBD2 (5 bases). Germline loops: CDR1 SGHAT, CDR2 FQNNGV. This CDR3 spans 16 amino acids. Trimming removed 4 bases from V and 4 bases from J, with 17 bases in between. As DNA, the CDR3 is TGTGCCAGCAGCTCCGGGATTAGCAGGAATTACAATGAGCAGTTCTTC. Translation gives CASSSGISRNYNEQFF.

This chain connects TRBV29-1 to TRBJ2-7; D is perhaps TRBD1 (6 bases). Per germline, CDR1 SQVTM and CDR2 ANQGSEA. V gave up 0 bases and J gave up 4 bases, with 19 bases separating them. The CDR3 has 16 amino acids. The CDR3 DNA reads as TGCAGCGTTGAAGATCGTCAACCGGACAGTACTTACGAGCAGTACTTC. Its protein product is CSVEDRQPDSTYEQYF.

CDR3: CASRPDRNTEAFF. The DNA of the CDR3 is TGTGCAAGTCGCCCGGACAGAAACACTGAAGCTTTCTTT. This chain joins TRBV12-2 and TRBJ1-1; the table's D gene call, TRBD1, was not cross checked with the DNA. TRBV12-2 is a pseudogene segment. The CDR3 has 13 residues.

The chain couples TRBV30 to TRBJ1-6; D not certain. Germline CDR1 GTSNPN, CDR2 SVGIG (reference sequence). The germline V and J ends were trimmed by 1 base and 7 bases, with 5 bases remaining between them. CDR3 length: 12 amino acids. CDR3 in amino acids: CAWSGRNSPLHF. DNA for the CDR3: TGTGCCTGGAGTGGGCGAAATTCACCCCTCCACTTT.

V and J are TRBV20-1 and TRBJ1-1; a weak D match, TRBD1 (6 bases). Trimming stripped 5 bases from V and 1 base from J, with 11 bases between. The CDR3 totals 13 residues. Looked up from germline, CDR1 is DFQATT and CDR2 is SNEGSKA (reference sequence). Here the CDR3 reads CSAGGRTNTEAFF. The CDR3 DNA reads as TGCAGTGCTGGGGGCAGGACGAACACTGAAGCTTTCTTT.

This chain joins TRBV30 and TRBJ2-7; 9 positions match TRBD1. The V segment lost 2 bases and the J segment 3 bases; nucleotides outside the gene matches: 5. Germline V gene sequence: CDR1 GTSNPN, CDR2 SVGIG (reference sequence). The CDR3 spans 14 residues. CDR3 loop: CAWSTGQGFYEQYF. The CDR3, as DNA: TGTGCCTGGAGTACGGGACAGGGCTTCTACGAGCAGTACTTC.

This sequence joins TRBV20-1 and TRBJ2-3, with a possible D match to TRBD1 (5 bases). CDR1 is DFQATT, CDR2 SNEGSKA, per germline (reference sequence). The germline V and J ends were trimmed by 2 bases and 1 base, with 10 bases remaining between them. This CDR3 region has 14 residues. Here the CDR3 reads CSARISRGTDTQYF. CDR3 DNA sequence: TGCAGTGCTAGAATTAGCAGGGGCACAGATACGCAGTATTTT.

V usage is TRBV10-3 and J usage is TRBJ2-5, with 8 bases matching TRBD2. V was clipped by 10 bases and J by 7 bases; unmatched bases: 11. The V gene's germline CDR1 is ENHRY and CDR2 SYGVKD. This CDR3 region has 13 residues. CDR3 residues: CATGGAEGGTQYF. CDR3 nucleotides: TGTGCCACCGGGGGGGCAGAGGGGGGGACCCAGTACTTC.

CDR3 protein: CASSQDEGRGLTGELFF. In nucleotides, the CDR3 is TGTGCCAGCAGCCAAGATGAAGGGCGGGGCCTAACCGGGGAGCTGTTTTTT. The gene calls are TRBV4-2 and TRBJ2-2, with a weak D call TRBD2 (6 bases). Germline V gives CDR1 LGHNA, CDR2 YNFKEQ. This CDR3 region has 17 residues. Trimming left V 0 bases short and J 5 bases short, with 16 bases between.

This chain links TRBV12-3 or TRBV12-4 with TRBJ1-3; D call uncertain. The CDR3 runs to 14 residues. The V end was cut by 7 bases, the J end by 2 bases, with 12 bases between. This CDR3 reads CASMVGGTGNTIYF. CDR3 nucleotides: TGTGCCAGCATGGTTGGCGGGACTGGAAACACCATATATTTT.

The V call is TRBV12-3 or TRBV12-4, the J call TRBJ2-2, with 9 bases identical to TRBD1. The CDR3 has 14 residues. Trimming took 6 bases from V and 4 from J; bases not matched to a gene: 3. The CDR3 sequence is CASRGQGRTGELFF. The DNA for the CDR3 is TGTGCCAGCAGGGGACAGGGTCGCACCGGGGAGCTGTTTTTT.

The chain links TRBV7-2 to TRBJ2-5; 16 bases are a match to TRBD2. CDR3 length: 17 amino acids. Trimming cost V 5 bases and J 5 bases; bases outside gene matches: 8. Germline V gene lookup returns CDR1 SGHTA and CDR2 FQGNSA. The chain's CDR3 is CASSLFGTSGGAETQYF. The CDR3 DNA sequence: TGTGCCAGCAGCCTTTTCGGGACTAGCGGGGGGGCCGAGACCCAGTACTTC.

The chain combines TRBV7-9 with TRBJ2-1; maybe TRBD1 (6 bases). This CDR3 spans 15 amino acids. Germline-derived CDR1 and CDR2 are SEHNR and FQNEAQ (reference sequence). V gave up 5 bases and J gave up 5 bases, with 16 bases separating them. The CDR3, as DNA: TGTGCCAGCAGCCTCCCAGGGGCGGCTGACAATGAGCAGTTCTTC. Its protein is CASSLPGAADNEQFF.

This clonotype has only a few counts. The chain has TRBV18 and TRBJ2-5; D unclear. Trimming took off 0 bases at V and 5 bases at J, with 4 bases between the two ends. The CDR3 is 12 residues long. Per germline, CDR1 KGHSH and CDR2 LQKENI. The CDR3 loop is CASSPPGETQYF. As DNA, the CDR3 is TGTGCCAGCTCACCACCTGGGGAGACCCAGTACTTC.

V gene TRBV24-1 combines with J gene TRBJ1-1; unclear D gene. Germline V lookup: CDR1 KGHDR, CDR2 SFDVKD. The length of the CDR3 is 17 residues. With 2 bases removed from V and 2 bases from J, the gap between germline ends came to 17 bases. The CDR3 bases are TGTGCCACCAGTGATTCTGCTTATGAACACCGAAACACTGAAGCTTTCTTT. Translated, it gives CATSDSAYEHRNTEAFF.

The V call is TRBV3-1, the J call TRBJ2-1; 8 nucleotides line up with TRBD2. Germline V gene lookup returns CDR1 LGHDT and CDR2 YNNKEL (reference sequence). V shed 4 bases, J shed 4 bases, and the junction held 6 bases outside the gene matches. This CDR3 has 15 amino acids. CDR3 loop: CASSLRTSSYNEQFF. The CDR3, as DNA: TGTGCCAGCAGCCTACGGACTAGCAGTTACAATGAGCAGTTCTTC.

The chain uses TRBV3-1 and TRBJ1-3; 9 bases are a match to TRBD1. Trimming cost V 5 bases and J 0 bases; bases outside gene matches: 5. The CDR3 has 16 residues. Germline V gene sequence: CDR1 LGHDT, CDR2 YNNKEL (reference sequence). The DNA of the CDR3 is TGTGCCAGCAGCTTGGGACAGGGCGACTCTGGAAACACCATATATTTT. It is translated as CASSLGQGDSGNTIYF.

The J gene is TRBJ2-7, the V gene TRBV6-5, with 7 nucleotides matching TRBD2. The length of the CDR3 is 14 residues. The germline V gene has CDR1 MNHEY and CDR2 SVGAGI. V gave up 6 bases and J gave up 0 bases; unmatched junction bases: 5. CDR3 DNA: TGTGCCAGCAGGCAGCGGGACCACTCCTACGAGCAGTACTTC. This translates into CASRQRDHSYEQYF.

The V call is TRBV29-1, the J call TRBJ2-7; no firm D call. CDR1 and CDR2 (germline): SQVTM, ANQGSEA. CDR3 length equals 12 residues. V lost 0 bases and J lost 4, with 7 bases in between. CDR3 in DNA: TGCAGCGTTGAAGATCTAGAGTACGAGCAGTACTTC. Protein sequence: CSVEDLEYEQYF.

The table lists this clonotype with a count of one. The chain carries TRBV29-1 and TRBJ1-5; perhaps TRBD1 as D (6 bases). Deletions cut 7 bases from V and 5 bases from J, with 15 bases between. This CDR3 has 13 amino acids. Germline CDR1 is SQVTM and CDR2 is ANQGSEA. The CDR3 region is CSGSLGGDQPQHF. CDR3 DNA sequence: TGCAGCGGCTCATTGGGGGGCGATCAGCCCCAGCATTTT.

The chain couples TRBV20-1 to TRBJ1-1, with D unresolved. CDR1 is DFQATT and CDR2 is SNEGSKA in the germline V gene (reference sequence). Trimming shortened V by 3 bases and J by 4 bases, and 18 bases separated the two germline ends. The CDR3 is 15 residues long. In DNA, the CDR3 is TGCAGTGCTAGTATCTCTGAGGGCCTGATCACTGAAGCTTTCTTT. Protein product: CSASISEGLITEAFF.